This T cell receptor (beta chain) was found in a study of blood T cell repertoires in COVID-19. Study as a whole: Sources were T cells, B-cell-depleted T cells, or PBMCs; the material itself was cDNA or gDNA.

Here immunoSEQ multiplex PCR was the method, and the copy in TCRdb shows in-frame clones only, minus some. Here the sample spans approximately 220,000 clones, about 83% being singletons. This CDR3 has 17 residues. The V segment lost 3 bases and the J segment 7 bases; nucleotides outside the gene matches: 15. Germline values: CDR1 SGHVS, CDR2 FQNEAQ. The chain is built from TRBV7-8 and TRBJ1-2, with 9 bases identical to TRBD1. This sequence was found in a woman aged 40 to 55 with active or convalescent COVID-19. Input material: peripheral blood. The CDR3 sequence is CASSFTGTGNGHRGYTF. Here the CDR3 DNA reads TGTGCCAGCAGCTTTACCGGGACAGGGAATGGACATCGTGGCTACACCTTC.